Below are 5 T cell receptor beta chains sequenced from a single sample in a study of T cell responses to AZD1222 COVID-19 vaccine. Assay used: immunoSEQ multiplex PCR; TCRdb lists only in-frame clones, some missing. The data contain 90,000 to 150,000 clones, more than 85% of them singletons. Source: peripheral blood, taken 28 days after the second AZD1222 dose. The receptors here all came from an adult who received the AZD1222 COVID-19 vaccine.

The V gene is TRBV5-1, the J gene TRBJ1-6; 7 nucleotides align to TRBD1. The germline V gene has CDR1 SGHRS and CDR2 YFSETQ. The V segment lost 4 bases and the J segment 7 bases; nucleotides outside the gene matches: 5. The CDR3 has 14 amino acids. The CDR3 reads CASSPGTENSPLHF. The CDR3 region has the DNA TGCGCCAGCAGCCCCGGGACAGAGAATTCACCCCTCCACTTT.

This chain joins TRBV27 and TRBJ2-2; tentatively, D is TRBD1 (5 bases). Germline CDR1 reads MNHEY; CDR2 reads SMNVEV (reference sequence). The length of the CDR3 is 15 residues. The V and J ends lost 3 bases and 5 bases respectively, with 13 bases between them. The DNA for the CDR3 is TGTGCCAGCAGTTTGTGGCAGGGCGAGACCGGGGAGCTGTTTTTT. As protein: CASSLWQGETGELFF.

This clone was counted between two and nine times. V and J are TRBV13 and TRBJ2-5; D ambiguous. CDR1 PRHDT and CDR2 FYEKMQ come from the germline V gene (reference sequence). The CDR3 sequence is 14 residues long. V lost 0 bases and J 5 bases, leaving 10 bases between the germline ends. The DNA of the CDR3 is TGTGCCAGCAGCTTAGGCCGTCTAGGTGAGACCCAGTACTTC. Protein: CASSLGRLGETQYF.

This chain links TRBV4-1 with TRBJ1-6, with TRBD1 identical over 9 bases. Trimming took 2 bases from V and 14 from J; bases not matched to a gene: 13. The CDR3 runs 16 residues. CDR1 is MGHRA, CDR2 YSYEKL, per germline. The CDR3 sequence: CASSQPKAGTGKSLHF. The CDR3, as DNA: TGCGCCAGCAGCCAACCCAAAGCCGGGACAGGGAAGTCCCTCCACTTT.

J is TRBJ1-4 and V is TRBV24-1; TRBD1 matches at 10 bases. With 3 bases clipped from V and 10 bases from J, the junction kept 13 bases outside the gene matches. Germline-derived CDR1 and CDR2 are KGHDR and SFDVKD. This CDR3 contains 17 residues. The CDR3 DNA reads TGTGCCACCAGTGATCCGACCTGGACAGGGGGTTTAGGAAAACTGTTTTTT. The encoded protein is CATSDPTWTGGLGKLFF.